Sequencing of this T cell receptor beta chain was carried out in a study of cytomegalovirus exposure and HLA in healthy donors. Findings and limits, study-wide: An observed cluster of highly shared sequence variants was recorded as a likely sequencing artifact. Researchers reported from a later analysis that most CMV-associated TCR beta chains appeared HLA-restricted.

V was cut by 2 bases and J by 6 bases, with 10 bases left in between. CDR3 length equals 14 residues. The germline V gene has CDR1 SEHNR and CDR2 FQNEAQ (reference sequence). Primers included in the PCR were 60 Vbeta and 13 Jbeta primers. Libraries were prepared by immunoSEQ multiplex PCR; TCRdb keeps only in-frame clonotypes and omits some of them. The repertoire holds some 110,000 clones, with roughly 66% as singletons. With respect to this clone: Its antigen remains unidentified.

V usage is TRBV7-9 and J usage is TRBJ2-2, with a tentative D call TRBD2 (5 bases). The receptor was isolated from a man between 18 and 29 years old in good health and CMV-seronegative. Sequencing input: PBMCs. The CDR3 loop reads CASSLLSSPGELFF. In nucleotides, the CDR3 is TGTGCCAGCAGCTTATTGTCTAGCCCCGGGGAGCTGTTTTTT.